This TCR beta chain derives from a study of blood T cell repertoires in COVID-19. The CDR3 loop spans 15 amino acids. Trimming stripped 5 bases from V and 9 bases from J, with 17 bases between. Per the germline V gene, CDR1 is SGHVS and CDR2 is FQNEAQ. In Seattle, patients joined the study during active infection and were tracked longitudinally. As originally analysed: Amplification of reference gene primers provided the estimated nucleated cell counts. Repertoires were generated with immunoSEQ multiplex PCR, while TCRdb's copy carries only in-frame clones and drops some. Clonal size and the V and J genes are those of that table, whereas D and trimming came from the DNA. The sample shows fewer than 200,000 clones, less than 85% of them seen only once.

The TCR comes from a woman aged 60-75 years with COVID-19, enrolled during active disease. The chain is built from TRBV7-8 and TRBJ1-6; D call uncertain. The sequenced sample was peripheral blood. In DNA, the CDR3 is TGTGCCAGCAGCCCGGCTGGGAGGGCCGGTTCACCCCTCCACTTT. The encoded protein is CASSPAGRAGSPLHF.